This TCR beta chain was identified during a study of T cells in localized non-small cell lung cancer. This table comes from immunoSEQ multiplex PCR, and its TCRdb copy is limited to in-frame clones, with some not included. The table lists tens of thousands of clones, roughly 86% of them singletons. The sequence came from a man aged 35 to 69 with stage II lung adenocarcinoma. The sample here was PBMCs, taken before any cancer treatment.

The CDR3: CASSLRTGMNTDTQYF. CDR3 in DNA: TGCGCCAGCAGCTTGAGGACAGGGATGAACACAGATACGCAGTATTTT. This sequence joins TRBV5-1 and TRBJ2-3; 8 bases agree with TRBD1. Germline loops: CDR1 SGHRS, CDR2 YFSETQ. V was pared by 1 base and J by 2 bases, with 6 bases of the junction left unmatched. The CDR3 loop spans 16 amino acids.